The rows below give T cell receptor beta chains drawn from one sample of a study of T cell responses to AZD1222 COVID-19 vaccine. Generated by immunoSEQ multiplex PCR, the TCRdb table keeps only in-frame clones and is missing some. This table holds 130,000 to 150,000 clones, approximately 94% found once. Sequencing was performed on peripheral blood, taken on day 0 of AZD1222 vaccination. These TCRs come from an adult in good health. Each CDR3 is given with its conserved first and last residue. A D gene is named only where the DNA matches it firmly. Rows may omit the clone size; those that give it use once, few, many or a size class.

clone size	V gene	J gene	D gene	CDR3 DNA	CDR3 protein
NA	TRBV27	TRBJ2-1	NA	TGTGCCAGCAGTTTTTGGGGTGGTGAGCAGTTCTTC	CASSFWGGEQFF
NA	TRBV15	TRBJ2-1	TRBD2	TGTGCCACCGGAGACGGGGGGGTCTCCTACAATGAGCAGTTCTTC	CATGDGGVSYNEQFF
NA	TRBV7-3	TRBJ2-7	TRBD2	TGTGCCAGCAGCCCTCGACTAGCGGGAGGGCCTGGCGAGCAGTACTTC	CASSPRLAGGPGEQYF
NA	TRBV3-1/TRBV3-2	TRBJ2-7	TRBD2	TGTGCCAGCAGCCGTTCGGGCGGGAGGGCCACAGGAACCTACGAGCAGTACTTC	CASSRSGGRATGTYEQYF
NA	TRBV5-1	TRBJ2-3	NA	TGCGCCAGCAGCTCAACCACAGATTTAGATACGCAGTATTTT	CASSSTTDLDTQYF
NA	TRBV5-6	TRBJ1-4	NA	TGTGCCAGCAGCCTCCTCGTGGGGGGTACAGGCCCTAATGAAAAACTGTTTTTT	CASSLLVGGTGPNEKLFF
NA	TRBV3-1/TRBV3-2	TRBJ1-3	NA	TGTGCCAGCAGGGACAACTCTGGAAACACCATATATTTT	CASRDNSGNTIYF
NA	TRBV7-9	TRBJ2-3	NA	TGTGCCAGCAGCTTATTTTTGACAGCGCGCAGGACAGATACGCAGTATTTT	CASSLFLTARRTDTQYF
NA	TRBV7-9	TRBJ2-1	NA	TGTGCCAGCAGCCTGACCTTAGCCAATGAGCAGTTCTTC	CASSLTLANEQFF
once	TRBV29-1	TRBJ2-7	TRBD2	TGCAGCGTTGGACTAGCGGGAGCGACCCCTCTCGAGCAGTACTTC	CSVGLAGATPLEQYF
NA	TRBV28	TRBJ1-2	TRBD1	TGTGCCAGCAGTCCCCAGGACAGGCCTTTCTACTATGGCTACACCTTC	CASSPQDRPFYYGYTF
NA	TRBV18	TRBJ1-1	NA	TGTGCCAGCTCAGGGTCACAACGGAATACTGAAGCTTTCTTT	CASSGSQRNTEAFF
NA	TRBV5-5	TRBJ2-1	TRBD2	TGTGCCAGCAGCCATATAGCGGGAGGGCCCAATGAGCAGTTCTTC	CASSHIAGGPNEQFF
NA	TRBV9	TRBJ1-2	NA	TGTGCCAGCAGCGTAGTTACTGAGACCTACACCTTC	CASSVVTETYTF
NA	TRBV18	TRBJ1-5	TRBD1	TGTGCCAGCTCACCGGCAGGGGGCCTGAATCAGCCCCAGCATTTT	CASSPAGGLNQPQHF
NA	TRBV6-5	TRBJ1-1	NA	TGTGCCAGCAGTTACTCGGCCATAGCGGGTGAAGCTTTCTTT	CASSYSAIAGEAFF
NA	TRBV28	TRBJ2-7	NA	TGTGCCAGCAGACCCAGGGCCGGCGCCTACGAGCAGTACTTC	CASRPRAGAYEQYF
NA	TRBV14	TRBJ1-2	NA	TGTGCCAGCAGGGCGAATGGGTATGGCTACACCTTC	CASRANGYGYTF
NA	TRBV6-1	TRBJ1-1	NA	TGTGCCAGCAGTGAAGGGTTTGGGGGGCGGAGTGGGACTGAAGCTTTCTTT	CASSEGFGGRSGTEAFF
NA	TRBV5-1	TRBJ2-2	NA	TGCGCCAGCAGCCCCTTGGGCCCGGGGCGGGAGCTGTTTTTT	CASSPLGPGRELFF
NA	TRBV29-1	TRBJ2-7	TRBD1	TGCAGCGTTTCGACAGGGGGCGCCCCCTACGAGCAGTACTTC	CSVSTGGAPYEQYF
NA	TRBV2	TRBJ2-7	NA	TGTGCCAGCAGTGGAAGGGCCAGGTACTACGAGCAGTACTTC	CASSGRARYYEQYF
NA	TRBV6-5	TRBJ1-4	NA	TGTGCCAGCAGTCTGGACGGCGCAACTAATGAAAAACTGTTTTTT	CASSLDGATNEKLFF
NA	TRBV6-2/TRBV6-3	TRBJ2-7	TRBD2	TGTGCCAGCAGTTACAAGGCGACTAGCGGGGGGGCCATCTACGAGCAGTACTTC	CASSYKATSGGAIYEQYF
NA	TRBV7-3	TRBJ1-1	TRBD1	TGTGCCAGCAGCGCGGGACAGGGGATTGAAGCTTTCTTT	CASSAGQGIEAFF
NA	TRBV7-2	TRBJ1-2	NA	TGTGCCAGCAGCTTAGGGGGGGTTCCCGGTGGCTACACCTTC	CASSLGGVPGGYTF
NA	TRBV5-1	TRBJ1-5	TRBD1	TGCGCCAGCAGCTCGACAGGGAATCAGCCCCAGCATTTT	CASSSTGNQPQHF
NA	TRBV9	TRBJ1-5	NA	TGTGCCAGCAGCGCCGATCCAGGGGCGGATCAGCCCCAGCATTTT	CASSADPGADQPQHF
NA	TRBV7-3	TRBJ2-7	NA	TGTGCCAGCAGCCCATGGGACAAGGGAAAACACGAGCAGTACTTC	CASSPWDKGKHEQYF
NA	TRBV5-1	TRBJ2-1	NA	TGCGCCAGCAGCTTGGCGGGAGAATACAATGAGCAGTTCTTC	CASSLAGEYNEQFF
NA	TRBV3-1/TRBV3-2	TRBJ2-2	TRBD1	TGTGCCAGCAGCCGAGTTAAGACAGGGTGGGACACCGGGGAGCTGTTTTTT	CASSRVKTGWDTGELFF
NA	TRBV14	TRBJ2-1	TRBD1	TGTGCCAGCAGGGGACAGGGGGCTGGATGGGAGCAGTTCTTC	CASRGQGAGWEQFF